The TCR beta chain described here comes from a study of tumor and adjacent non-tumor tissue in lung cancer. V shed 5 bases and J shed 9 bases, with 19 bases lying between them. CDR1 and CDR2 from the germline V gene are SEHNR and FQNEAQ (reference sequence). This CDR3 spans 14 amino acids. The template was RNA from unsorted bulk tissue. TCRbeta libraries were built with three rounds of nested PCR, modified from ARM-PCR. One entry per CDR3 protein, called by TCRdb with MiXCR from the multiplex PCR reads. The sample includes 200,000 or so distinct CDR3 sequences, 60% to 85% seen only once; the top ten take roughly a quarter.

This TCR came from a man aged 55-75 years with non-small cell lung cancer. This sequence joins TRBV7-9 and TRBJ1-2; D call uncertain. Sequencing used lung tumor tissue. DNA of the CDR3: TGTGCCAGCAGCACCACCCCTACACTCTCGCGCTACACCTTC. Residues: CASSTTPTLSRYTF.